This record looks at one T cell receptor beta chain sequence and its context. Its antigen is still unknown. The sample belongs to a study of T-cell reconstitution after alpha-beta-depleted transplantation in children. Study outcomes and limitations: By one year post-transplant, T-cell counts and diversity largely arose from T cells that were newly produced. Reportedly, roughly two months post-transplant, alpha-beta T cells arose from several hundred expanded graft clones. From surviving recipient T cells and thymic progenitors came the high day-60 TCRbeta diversity observed in some patients.

V shed 8 bases and J 5 bases; nucleotides not matched to a gene: 21. Germline V gene lookup returns CDR1 DFQATT and CDR2 SNEGSKA (reference sequence). The CDR3 is 16 residues long. Library preparation (for TCRbeta) was performed with unique molecular identifiers. Each CDR3 protein gets one entry after TCRdb re-called the PCR reads with MiXCR. The repertoire holds around 130,000 distinct CDR3 sequences, with about 9.5% as singletons. The TCR was taken from a girl in the first two years of life who had a stem cell transplant for combined immunodeficiency, so the T cells may come from the graft donor. The genes are TRBV20-1 and TRBJ2-7; 7 bases are shared with TRBD1. The sequencing used PBMCs, mostly from graft donor cells, collected 180 days after TCRalphabeta/CD19-depleted stem cell transplant. The CDR3 nucleotides are TGCAGTCCCTCTCGACAGGGTCCTACCTCCTACGACGAGCAGTACTTC. This codes for CSPSRQGPTSYDEQYF.